One and the same sample provided the 15 T cell receptor beta chains below, sequenced in a study of blood T cell repertoires in COVID-19. Assay: immunoSEQ multiplex PCR; the TCRdb copy retains only in-frame clones and omits some. Of fewer than 300,000 clones in the sample, 90% were seen once. Sample: PBMCs or T cells enriched from blood (not recorded which). The receptors here all came from a woman aged 30 to 39 who had recovered from COVID-19.

The chain couples TRBV11-2 to TRBJ2-7; TRBD1 matches 7 bases. Germline loops: CDR1 SGHAT, CDR2 FQNNGV. V lost 5 bases and J lost 2; bases outside the gene matches: 6. This CDR3 spans 14 amino acids. The CDR3: CASSPYRGAYEQYF. CDR3 nucleotide sequence: TGTGCCAGCAGCCCCTACAGGGGAGCCTACGAGCAGTACTTC.

The genes are TRBV5-4 and TRBJ2-2; D may be TRBD2 (6 bases). Trimming left V 4 bases short and J 5 bases short, with 21 bases between. CDR3 size: 17 residues. The germline V gene encodes CDR1 SGHNT and CDR2 YYREEE (reference sequence). CDR3 nucleotides: TGTGCCAGCAGCCCCGATAGCGGAGGGATTTGGACCGGGGAGCTGTTTTTT. Translation gives CASSPDSGGIWTGELFF.

The chain combines TRBV30 with TRBJ1-5, with D tentatively TRBD1 (6 bases). Deletions cut 2 bases from V and 4 bases from J, with 6 bases between. CDR3 size: 12 residues. Germline CDR1 is GTSNPN and CDR2 is SVGIG (reference sequence). The CDR3 sequence: CAWSQGNQPQHF. Here the CDR3 DNA reads TGTGCCTGGAGTCAGGGGAATCAGCCCCAGCATTTT.

The chain has TRBV12-5 and TRBJ1-3; D is unresolved. CDR1 and CDR2 from the germline V gene are LGHNT and FRNRAP. V was pared by 4 bases and J by 4 bases, with 23 bases between. The length of the CDR3 is 18 residues. The CDR3 reads CASGYQTDKKTPGNTIYF. The DNA of the CDR3 is TGTGCTAGTGGTTATCAAACAGATAAAAAGACCCCCGGAAACACCATATATTTT.

This clone was detected only once. The rearrangement uses TRBV5-1 and TRBJ1-2, with 7 positions matching TRBD1. The V gene's germline CDR1 is SGHRS and CDR2 YFSETQ. The J segment lost 1 base and the V segment lost 5 bases, leaving 5 bases of the junction unmatched. The CDR3 spans 14 residues. The CDR3 is CASSFDRVNYGYTF. The CDR3 DNA sequence: TGCGCCAGCAGTTTTGACAGGGTTAACTATGGCTACACCTTC.

The chain carries TRBV6-5 and TRBJ2-2, with TRBD2 identical over 8 bases. The trim removed 8 bases at V and 5 bases at J, leaving 7 bases unmatched. CDR3 length: 14 amino acids. CDR1 and CDR2 from the germline V gene are MNHEY and SVGAGI. CDR3 sequence: CASQRGRTTGELFF. CDR3 in DNA: TGTGCCAGCCAGCGGGGGCGCACGACCGGGGAGCTGTTTTTT.

The V and J genes are TRBV6-5 and TRBJ1-2; TRBD1 agrees at 7 bases. The V gene's germline CDR1 is MNHEY and CDR2 SVGAGI. Trimming took 1 base from V and 4 from J; bases not matched to a gene: 6. The CDR3 runs 15 residues. CDR3 nucleotides: TGTGCCAGCAGTTACTACGCAGGGGGGCCCTATGGCTACACCTTC. Protein sequence: CASSYYAGGPYGYTF.

V usage is TRBV9 and J usage is TRBJ2-7; D might be TRBD1 (5 bases). The CDR3 spans 18 residues. The germline V gene encodes CDR1 SGDLS and CDR2 YYNGEE. The V end lost 0 bases, the J end lost 3 bases, and 22 bases lay between the germline ends. The DNA for the CDR3 is TGTGCCAGCAGCGTAGACATCGACAGACTTAACACCAACTACGAGCAGTACTTC. It encodes CASSVDIDRLNTNYEQYF.

This rearrangement joins TRBV5-1 to TRBJ2-2; D unclear. Germline CDR1 is SGHRS and CDR2 is YFSETQ. V was shortened by 3 bases and J by 2 bases, with 8 bases between the two germline ends. The CDR3 contains 14 residues. DNA of the CDR3: TGCGCCAGCAGCTCGCAAGCAAACACCGGGGAGCTGTTTTTT. It translates to CASSSQANTGELFF.

The rearrangement uses TRBV12-3 or TRBV12-4 and TRBJ2-2, with D maybe TRBD2 (5 bases). The V end was cut by 2 bases, the J end by 9 bases, with 10 bases between. The CDR3 runs to 13 residues. DNA for the CDR3: TGTGCCAGCAGTTTATTGGGGAGTAGGGAGCTGTTTTTT. Translating it yields CASSLLGSRELFF.

This rearrangement joins TRBV28 to TRBJ1-2, with 10 bases that match TRBD1. CDR3 length: 14 residues. Per germline, CDR1 MDHEN and CDR2 SYDVKM. The junction had 9 bases not matched to a gene; V was cut back by 6 bases and J by 8 bases. The CDR3 sequence is CASRTPGQGQGYTF. The DNA for the CDR3 is TGTGCCAGCAGGACCCCGGGACAGGGGCAAGGCTACACCTTC.

The chain carries TRBV9 and TRBJ2-1, with 8 bases aligning to TRBD1. CDR3 length: 15 amino acids. Germline trimming cut 6 bases from V and 0 bases from J; bases unmatched to any gene: 5. From germline, CDR1 is SGDLS and CDR2 YYNGEE. The CDR3 loop is CASNAGGASYNEQFF. CDR3 DNA sequence: TGTGCCAGCAACGCAGGGGGCGCCTCCTACAATGAGCAGTTCTTC.

The chain is built from TRBV7-8 and TRBJ2-1; 7 bases line up with TRBD2. CDR1 is SGHVS, CDR2 FQNEAQ, per germline. Germline trimming cut 5 bases from V and 2 bases from J; bases unmatched to any gene: 9. The CDR3 extends over 16 amino acids. The CDR3 DNA is TGTGCCAGCAGCCCCTCCTCGGGACTACCCTACAATGAGCAGTTCTTC. This encodes CASSPSSGLPYNEQFF.

The chain combines TRBV19 with TRBJ1-1, with D maybe TRBD1 (5 bases). The CDR3 is 15 residues long. Trimming removed 3 bases from V and 1 base from J, with 12 bases in between. Germline-derived CDR1 and CDR2 are LNHDA and SQIVND (reference sequence). CDR3 sequence: CASSMPGSANTEAFF. CDR3 sequence (DNA): TGTGCCAGTAGTATGCCAGGGTCAGCGAACACTGAAGCTTTCTTT.

This rearrangement joins TRBV2 to TRBJ2-7; D ambiguous. The length of the CDR3 is 13 residues. V was trimmed by 3 bases and J by 6 bases, leaving 12 bases between them. CDR1 is SNHLY and CDR2 is FYNNEI in the germline V gene. CDR3 loop: CASSEFPTGEQYF. For the CDR3, the DNA is TGTGCCAGCAGTGAGTTCCCGACGGGCGAGCAGTACTTC.